This T cell receptor beta chain was captured in a study of shared clonotypes between healthy human individuals. Whole-study findings and limits: Researchers sampled only blood; tissue repertoires likely differ.

About this clone itself: Its antigen is still unknown.

The V and J ends lost 3 bases and 4 bases respectively, with 16 bases between them. Germline values: CDR1 SQVTM, CDR2 ANQGSEA. This CDR3 comprises 15 residues. Replicate PCRs were loaded with around 0.3 ug DNA from unsorted PBMC, about 30,000 T cell genomes. Repertoires were generated with immunoSEQ multiplex PCR, while TCRdb's copy carries only in-frame clones and drops some. The sample consists of 490,000 or so clones, approximately 80% of them appearing once. Sequencing was done on a sample of PBMCs. V usage is TRBV29-1 and J usage is TRBJ2-1; the D is unclear. This TCR was sampled from a woman between 40 and 55 years old in good health. Some clones in this sample may be carry-over from other donors' samples. The CDR3 region has the DNA TGCAGCGTTGAGGGTGTTCCAGACCCATACAATGAGCAGTTCTTC. Its translation: CSVEGVPDPYNEQFF.